This passage covers 16 T cell receptor beta chains from one sample sequenced in a study of blood T cell repertoires in COVID-19. Generated by immunoSEQ multiplex PCR, the TCRdb table keeps only in-frame clones and is missing some. Here the sample spans roughly 77,000 clones, roughly 85% being singletons. The sample consisted of peripheral blood. The receptors come from a human donor in a cohort sampled during active COVID-19.

There are a few counts of this clone. The chain has TRBV11-2 and TRBJ1-1; D is possibly TRBD1 (5 bases). CDR1 is SGHAT and CDR2 is FQNNGV in the germline V gene. The length of the CDR3 is 14 residues. Trimming took 3 bases from V and 6 from J, leaving 14 bases between them. The CDR3, as DNA: TGTGCCAGCAGCTTGGAGGGGAAAGGCGCTGAAGCTTTCTTT. As protein: CASSLEGKGAEAFF.

The chain employs TRBV5-1 and TRBJ2-7, with D maybe TRBD2 (6 bases). This CDR3 is 16 amino acids long. V shed 3 bases and J shed 4 bases, with 20 bases lying between them. Per the germline V gene, CDR1 is SGHRS and CDR2 is YFSETQ. In nucleotides, the CDR3 is TGCGCCAGCAGCTCCGGGTCAATGGGGACTTTATACGAGCAGTACTTC. This gives the protein CASSSGSMGTLYEQYF.

The chain recombines TRBV5-1 with TRBJ2-2, with TRBD2 identical over 12 bases. CDR1 is SGHRS and CDR2 is YFSETQ in the germline V gene. The CDR3 contains 17 residues. V gave up 6 bases and J gave up 7 bases; unmatched junction bases: 13. The CDR3 nucleotides read TGCGCCAGCACCCCGAACCCTAGCGGGGGGGCCGTCGGGGAGCTGTTTTTT. Its protein is CASTPNPSGGAVGELFF.

The rearrangement links TRBV7-9 to TRBJ2-1, with unresolved D. CDR1 and CDR2 (germline): SEHNR, FQNEAQ (reference sequence). The CDR3 extends over 14 amino acids. Between the trimmed V and J ends, which lost 7 bases and 4 bases, there was a span of 14 bases. CDR3 bases: TGTGCCAGCAACCGTCCGCAGGATTACAATGAGCAGTTCTTC. It encodes CASNRPQDYNEQFF.

This chain links TRBV15 with TRBJ1-2; 8 bases line up with TRBD1. The CDR3 runs 14 residues. The junction had 5 bases not matched to a gene; V was cut back by 0 bases and J by 8 bases. The germline CDR1 and CDR2 sequences are LNHNV and YYDKDF (reference sequence). CDR3 nucleotide sequence: TGTGCCACCAGCAGAGATAGGACAGGGTCCGGCTACACCTTC. It translates to CATSRDRTGSGYTF.

V gene TRBV5-1 combines with J gene TRBJ2-1; TRBD2 matches at 9 bases. The J segment lost 7 bases and the V segment lost 0 bases, leaving 11 bases of the junction unmatched. Germline CDR1 is SGHRS and CDR2 is YFSETQ. This CDR3 is built from 17 residues. CDR3 DNA: TGCGCCAGCAGCTTGGCCGGTGCGGGAGGGCCATTAAATGAGCAGTTCTTC. Amino acids: CASSLAGAGGPLNEQFF. Drawing the rest from reference TRBV5-1 and TRBJ2-1, the complete variable domain is KAGVTQTPRYLIKTRGQQVTLSCSPISGHRSVSWYQQTPGQGLQFLFEYFSETQRNKGNFPGRFSGRQFSNSRSEMNVSTLELGDSALYLCASSLAGAGGPLNEQFFGPGTRLTVL.

The CDR3 loop is CSARRDNEQFF. Written as DNA, the CDR3 is TGCAGTGCTAGGAGGGATAATGAGCAGTTCTTC. The chain is built from TRBV20-1 and TRBJ2-1, with D possibly TRBD2 on 5 matching bases. The CDR3 runs 11 residues. Per germline, CDR1 DFQATT and CDR2 SNEGSKA (reference sequence). Trimming took 3 bases from V and 7 from J, leaving 7 bases between them.

The chain employs TRBV5-1 and TRBJ2-3, with 8 bases aligning to TRBD2. V trimming: 4 bases; J trimming: 0 bases; junction bases outside the gene matches: 7. This CDR3 has 16 amino acids. Germline CDR1 is SGHRS and CDR2 is YFSETQ. CDR3 sequence reads: CASSRIAGLSTDTQYF. As DNA, the CDR3 is TGCGCCAGCAGCAGAATAGCGGGACTTAGCACAGATACGCAGTATTTT.

The V gene is TRBV25-1, the J gene TRBJ2-2; D remains unclear. In germline, CDR1 is MGHDK, CDR2 SYGVNS. The ends were cut back, 8 bases at V and 6 bases at J, with 19 bases in the middle. The CDR3 has 15 amino acids. CDR3 sequence: CASHETYGEAGELFF. Written as DNA, the CDR3 is TGTGCCAGCCACGAAACCTACGGCGAGGCCGGGGAGCTGTTTTTT.

The V gene is TRBV15, the J gene TRBJ1-3; 8 nucleotides match TRBD1. CDR1 is LNHNV, CDR2 YYDKDF, per germline (reference sequence). V shed 6 bases and J 8 bases; nucleotides not matched to a gene: 3. The CDR3 extends over 12 amino acids. CDR3 sequence (DNA): TGTGCCACCAGGCAACAGGGGGACACCATATATTTT. Residues: CATRQQGDTIYF.

The chain is built from TRBV29-1 and TRBJ1-1; tentative D call: TRBD1 (5 bases). The CDR3 has 12 residues. CDR1 is SQVTM and CDR2 is ANQGSEA in the germline V gene. V was trimmed by 6 bases and J by 2 bases, leaving 10 bases between them. In DNA, the CDR3 is TGCAGCGTGGGGGAGGAAAACACTGAAGCTTTCTTT. This codes for CSVGEENTEAFF.

The chain links TRBV29-1 to TRBJ1-3; a weak D match, TRBD1 (5 bases). This CDR3 is 15 amino acids long. Germline V CDR1 and CDR2: SQVTM, ANQGSEA. Trimming shortened V by 6 bases and J by 2 bases, and 17 bases separated the two germline ends. The CDR3 is CSVGLTGGAGNTIYF. The CDR3 DNA is TGCAGCGTAGGACTAACAGGAGGGGCTGGAAACACCATATATTTT.

This sequence joins TRBV7-3 and TRBJ2-3, with TRBD2 matching 9 bases. This CDR3 region has 16 residues. CDR1 is SGHTA, CDR2 FQGTGA, per germline. V lost 4 bases, J lost 4 bases, and 9 bases stayed unmatched. CDR3 in amino acids: CASSSRPGLAPDTQYF. The DNA for the CDR3 is TGTGCCAGCAGCTCGCGACCGGGACTAGCTCCAGATACGCAGTATTTT.

The chain uses TRBV10-3 and TRBJ2-1, with TRBD2 as a possible D gene (6 bases). Germline V gene lookup returns CDR1 ENHRY and CDR2 SYGVKD. The ends were cut back, 2 bases at V and 0 bases at J, with 11 bases in the middle. The CDR3 length is 16 residues. CDR3 in DNA: TGTGCCATCAGTGAGATGACGGGGGACTCCTACAATGAGCAGTTCTTC. This encodes CAISEMTGDSYNEQFF.

This CDR3 reads CASGGASYNEQFF. DNA of the CDR3: TGTGCCAGCGGGGGGGCGTCCTACAATGAGCAGTTCTTC. The chain combines TRBV28 with TRBJ2-1; weak D call: TRBD2 (7 bases). Trimming cost V 8 bases and J 1 base, with 9 bases left between them. The CDR3 totals 13 residues. Germline V gives CDR1 MDHEN, CDR2 SYDVKM.

The chain joins TRBV12-3 or TRBV12-4 to TRBJ1-2; 9 bases are shared with TRBD1. The CDR3 covers 13 residues. V gave up 3 bases and J gave up 4 bases; unmatched junction bases: 0. CDR3 DNA: TGTGCCAGCAGTTTGGACAGGGGCTATGGCTACACCTTC. Amino acid sequence: CASSLDRGYGYTF.